The 28 T cell receptor beta chains below all came from one sample that was sequenced in a study of post-analysis software for immune sequencing data. Prepared TCR beta cDNA libraries contained unique molecular identifiers. Using its own MiXCR run on the PCR reads, TCRdb lists one record per CDR3 protein. The table shows fewer than 900,000 distinct CDR3 sequences, with around 46% occurring only once. Whole-study results and caveats: With TRBV5-6, TRBV5-1 and TRBV20-1 included, about five TRBV segments were more frequent in patients than in controls.

Their antigen targets remain unknown. Sequences were obtained from blood. These receptor sequences come from a girl aged 5-17 years with multiple sclerosis.

CDR3 protein: CASSSQGGRNIQYF. DNA of the CDR3: TGTGCCAGCTCCTCGCAGGGAGGTCGAAACATTCAGTACTTC. The chain recombines TRBV18 with TRBJ2-4; D perhaps matches TRBD2 (6 bases). Trimming stripped 6 bases from V and 6 bases from J, with 15 bases between. Germline loops: CDR1 KGHSH, CDR2 LQKENI. This CDR3 has 14 residues.

The sample holds a few counts of this clonotype. The rearrangement joins TRBV13 to TRBJ2-1; the D gene could be TRBD1 or TRBD2 (5 bases each). Germline values: CDR1 PRHDT, CDR2 FYEKMQ (reference sequence). The CDR3 has 14 residues. V was pared by 5 bases and J by 10 bases, with 18 bases between. The CDR3 loop reads CASSRIQAGREQFF. CDR3 sequence (DNA): TGTGCCAGCAGCCGTATACAGGCGGGCAGGGAGCAGTTCTTC.

This clonotype was seen a handful of times. This chain joins TRBV11-2 and TRBJ2-5; TRBD1 might be the D (6 bases). This CDR3 is built from 15 residues. Germline assignment: CDR1 SGHAT and CDR2 FQNNGV. V lost 6 bases and J 2 bases, leaving 16 bases between the germline ends. CDR3 nucleotide sequence: TGTGCCAGCAGTCTTAGTCCAGGGGAACAAGAGACCCAGTACTTC. Protein: CASSLSPGEQETQYF.

The chain uses TRBV5-1 and TRBJ2-7, with TRBD1 as a possible D gene (5 bases). The V gene lost 3 bases and the J gene lost 4 bases, with 14 bases spanning the gap. The V gene's germline CDR1 is SGHRS and CDR2 YFSETQ. The CDR3 length is 14 residues. The CDR3, as DNA: TGCGCCAGCAGCTCTGGGGCCAGGGCGTACGAGCAGTACTTC. It codes for CASSSGARAYEQYF.

Comments on this clonotype: An end of the junction differs from the germline gene, which may be a read error. The chain employs TRBV7-2 and TRBJ2-3, with D unresolved. Germline-derived CDR1 and CDR2 are SGHTA and FQGNSA. CDR3 length equals 14 residues. The CDR3 DNA reads as TGCGCCAGCAGCTCTCTTAAAGTGACAGATACGCAGTATTTT. Its protein is CASSSLKVTDTQYF.

This clonotype was seen a handful of times. The chain has TRBV12-3 or TRBV12-4 and TRBJ1-2; maybe TRBD1 (6 bases). This CDR3 has 14 residues. Trimming took 6 bases from V and 3 from J, leaving 14 bases between them. CDR3: CASSRRGIDYGYTF. DNA of the CDR3: TGTGCCAGCAGCCGGAGGGGGATTGACTATGGCTACACCTTC.

About this clonotype: The junction shows a germline mismatch at one end, possibly a read error. The rearrangement uses TRBV27 and TRBJ2-7, with no clear D. CDR1 is MNHEY, CDR2 SMNVEV, per germline (reference sequence). This CDR3 region has 14 residues. The CDR3 nucleotides are TGTACCAGCAGTTTATCGCGGCGATCCTACGAGCAGTACTTC. Translating gives CTSSLSRRSYEQYF.

This clonotype was seen once. The chain is built from TRBV5-6 and TRBJ2-2; no reliable D call. The germline V gene encodes CDR1 SGHDT and CDR2 YYEEEE. The CDR3 contains 13 residues. Deletions cut 2 bases from V and 2 bases from J, with 4 bases between. The CDR3 DNA reads TGTGCCAGCAGCTTCCCCAACACCGGGGAGCTGTTTTTT. Amino acid sequence: CASSFPNTGELFF.

V and J are TRBV7-9 and TRBJ2-1; unclear D gene. Trimming shortened V by 11 bases and J by 5 bases, and 4 bases separated the two germline ends. The CDR3 loop spans 9 amino acids. The germline gives CDR1 SEHNR, CDR2 FQNEAQ (reference sequence). CDR3 nucleotide sequence: TGTGCCGGGGACAATGAGCAGTTCTTC. Its protein is CAGDNEQFF.

This chain connects TRBV29-1 to TRBJ2-5, with a tentative D call TRBD2 (6 bases). The ends were cut back, 7 bases at V and 11 bases at J, with 14 bases in the middle. Germline loops: CDR1 SQVTM, CDR2 ANQGSEA. This CDR3 spans 10 amino acids. The CDR3: CSAGTAEQYF. The DNA of the CDR3 is TGCAGCGCCGGGACTGCAGAGCAGTACTTC.

This chain links TRBV10-3 with TRBJ2-5, with unresolved D. The CDR3 consists of 12 residues. V was trimmed by 2 bases and J by 7 bases, leaving 8 bases between them. Germline-derived CDR1 and CDR2 are ENHRY and SYGVKD. Written as DNA, the CDR3 is TGTGCCATCAGTGAGCCCCCCGGGACCCAGTACTTC. It is translated as CAISEPPGTQYF.

This chain links TRBV2 with TRBJ2-1, with D uncertain. V was clipped by 4 bases and J by 0 bases, with 7 bases between them. Per germline, CDR1 SNHLY and CDR2 FYNNEI. CDR3 length equals 14 residues. CDR3 in amino acids: CASSADRSYNEQFF. The CDR3 coding sequence is TGTGCCAGCAGTGCGGACCGCTCCTACAATGAGCAGTTCTTC.

This chain uses TRBV20-1 with TRBJ1-1; tentatively, D is TRBD1 (5 bases). Germline V CDR1 and CDR2: DFQATT, SNEGSKA (reference sequence). V lost 0 bases to trimming and J lost 5 bases, with 19 bases between them. The CDR3 loop spans 16 amino acids. CDR3 loop: CSARDPGGRSRTEAFF. The CDR3 nucleotides read TGCAGTGCTAGAGATCCGGGGGGGAGATCAAGGACTGAAGCTTTCTTT.

The chain employs TRBV19 and TRBJ2-1; D uncertain. V was shortened by 5 bases and J by 6 bases, with 14 bases between the two germline ends. In germline, CDR1 is LNHDA, CDR2 SQIVND (reference sequence). CDR3 length: 14 residues. CDR3: CASSARTVGNEQFF. CDR3 nucleotides: TGTGCCAGTAGTGCCCGTACAGTGGGCAATGAGCAGTTCTTC.

The chain employs TRBV12-3 or TRBV12-4 and TRBJ1-2, with 9 bases aligning to TRBD1. This CDR3 has 15 amino acids. V lost 5 bases, J lost 4 bases, and 8 bases stayed unmatched. The CDR3 nucleotides read TGTGCCAGCAGTCAACAGGGGGCGGGGATCTATGGCTACACCTTC. Translation: CASSQQGAGIYGYTF.

V gene TRBV20-1 combines with J gene TRBJ2-7; 10 bases are a match to TRBD2. Germline values: CDR1 DFQATT, CDR2 SNEGSKA (reference sequence). V was pared by 4 bases and J by 7 bases, with 13 bases of the junction left unmatched. The CDR3 runs 15 residues. Written as DNA, the CDR3 is TGCAGTGCTATCACCATAGCGGGAGGATTCAATGAGCAGTACTTC. This encodes CSAITIAGGFNEQYF.

CDR3 sequence (DNA): TGTGCCAGCAGCGTACGGGGACAGGTTGATGGCTACACCTTC. Amino acid sequence: CASSVRGQVDGYTF. The rearrangement joins TRBV7-2 to TRBJ1-2; 8 bases line up with TRBD1. The V gene end was trimmed by 5 bases and the J gene end by 6 bases; junction bases not matched to a gene: 8. The CDR3 totals 14 residues. Germline CDR1 SGHTA, CDR2 FQGNSA.

In its sample, this clonotype was seen a few times. This rearrangement joins TRBV5-6 to TRBJ2-1; 8 bases agree with TRBD2. Per germline, CDR1 SGHDT and CDR2 YYEEEE. The CDR3 has 14 residues. Germline trimming cut 4 bases from V and 9 bases from J; bases unmatched to any gene: 9. This chain's CDR3 is CASSVGTRSTEQFF. The CDR3 bases are TGTGCCAGCAGCGTCGGGACTAGATCAACTGAGCAGTTCTTC.

This clonotype has more than one count but fewer than ten. J is TRBJ2-3 and V is TRBV4-3; no definite D call. V lost 4 bases, J lost 4 bases, and 6 bases lay in between. Germline lookup yields CDR1 LGHNA and CDR2 YSLEER. The CDR3 runs to 12 residues. Written as DNA, the CDR3 is TGCGCCAGCAGCCCGAACTCAGATACGCAGTATTTT. Amino acids: CASSPNSDTQYF.

Points on this clonotype: The junction departs from germline at one end; a sequencing error may be responsible. The chain links TRBV12-3 or TRBV12-4 to TRBJ2-3; 8 bases align to TRBD2. This CDR3 contains 14 residues. For the CDR3, the DNA is TGTGCCAGCAGGGCCAGCGGGAGCGCGGATACGGAGTATTTT. Translated: CASRASGSADTEYF.

The chain combines TRBV28 with TRBJ2-5, with a tentative D call TRBD2 (5 bases). The DNA matches TRBJ2-7 better at its end, which makes the J call doubtful. Germline V gives CDR1 MDHEN, CDR2 SYDVKM. This CDR3 has 15 amino acids. The CDR3 spells CASSLSDGELGEQYF. For the CDR3, the DNA is TGTGCCAGCAGTTTATCCGACGGGGAATTGGGCGAGCAGTACTTC.

This chain uses TRBV20-1 with TRBJ1-1, with 7 positions matching TRBD1. The CDR3 length is 14 residues. V was clipped by 5 bases and J by 1 base; unmatched bases: 7. The V gene's germline CDR1 is DFQATT and CDR2 SNEGSKA (reference sequence). The chain's CDR3 is CSARRQGQNTEAFF. The CDR3 nucleotides are TGCAGTGCTCGACGACAGGGCCAGAACACTGAAGCTTTCTTT.

The rearrangement links TRBV15 to TRBJ2-3; either TRBD1 or TRBD2 may supply D (6 bases each). Germline CDR1 LNHNV, CDR2 YYDKDF (reference sequence). The V end lost 0 bases, the J end lost 6 bases, and 25 bases lay between the germline ends. The CDR3 extends over 19 amino acids. CDR3 residues: CATSRDWGRGQLQTDTQYF. CDR3 DNA: TGTGCCACCAGCAGAGATTGGGGGCGGGGTCAGCTTCAGACGGATACGCAGTATTTT. Combining the CDR3 with reference TRBV15 and TRBJ2-3 gives the whole variable domain DAMVIQNPRYQVTQFGKPVTLSCSQTLNHNVMYWYQQKSSQAPKLLFHYYDKDFNNEADTPDNFQSRRPNTSFCFLDIRSPGLGDTAMYLCATSRDWGRGQLQTDTQYFGPGTRLTVL.

This clonotype was picked up a small number of times. The V and J genes are TRBV5-5 and TRBJ1-2; 7 positions agree with TRBD1. The CDR3 is 15 residues long. J gave up 4 bases and V 0 bases, and 6 bases lay outside the gene matches. CDR1 is SGHKS, CDR2 YYEKEE, per germline (reference sequence). CDR3 DNA sequence: TGTGCCAGCAGCTTGGCACAGGGGTCCCCCTATGGCTACACCTTC. Translated, it gives CASSLAQGSPYGYTF.

This clonotype was observed at least ten times. The rearrangement joins TRBV12-3 or TRBV12-4 to TRBJ2-7; D possibly corresponds to TRBD1 (5 bases). There are 14 residues in the CDR3. V lost 6 bases and J 0 bases, leaving 12 bases between the germline ends. The CDR3 DNA follows: TGTGCCAGCAGAATCGACAGAAACTCCTACGAGCAGTACTTC. This codes for CASRIDRNSYEQYF.

V and J are TRBV3-1 and TRBJ2-1; no clear D gene. V lost 1 base and J 11 bases, leaving 9 bases between the germline ends. The CDR3 has 12 amino acids. Germline V gene sequence: CDR1 LGHDT, CDR2 YNNKEL (reference sequence). DNA for the CDR3: TGTGCCAGCAGCCAAGGGCAGACACAGCAGTTCTTC. This encodes CASSQGQTQQFF.

The chain recombines TRBV7-9 with TRBJ2-7, with TRBD1 as a possible D gene (5 bases). Germline-derived CDR1 and CDR2 are SEHNR and FQNEAQ (reference sequence). V was trimmed by 3 bases and J by 3 bases, leaving 12 bases between them. This CDR3 has 14 amino acids. CDR3 residues: CASSFVGAGYEQYF. The CDR3 DNA reads as TGTGCCAGCAGCTTCGTTGGGGCAGGCTACGAGCAGTACTTC.

The CDR3 sequence is CASTRTVRHTEAFF. As DNA, the CDR3 is TGTGCCAGCACCCGCACGGTCCGTCACACTGAAGCTTTCTTT. The chain uses TRBV28 and TRBJ1-1; no reliable D call. The germline gives CDR1 MDHEN, CDR2 SYDVKM. Trimming shortened V by 7 bases and J by 3 bases, and 15 bases separated the two germline ends. The CDR3 has 14 residues.